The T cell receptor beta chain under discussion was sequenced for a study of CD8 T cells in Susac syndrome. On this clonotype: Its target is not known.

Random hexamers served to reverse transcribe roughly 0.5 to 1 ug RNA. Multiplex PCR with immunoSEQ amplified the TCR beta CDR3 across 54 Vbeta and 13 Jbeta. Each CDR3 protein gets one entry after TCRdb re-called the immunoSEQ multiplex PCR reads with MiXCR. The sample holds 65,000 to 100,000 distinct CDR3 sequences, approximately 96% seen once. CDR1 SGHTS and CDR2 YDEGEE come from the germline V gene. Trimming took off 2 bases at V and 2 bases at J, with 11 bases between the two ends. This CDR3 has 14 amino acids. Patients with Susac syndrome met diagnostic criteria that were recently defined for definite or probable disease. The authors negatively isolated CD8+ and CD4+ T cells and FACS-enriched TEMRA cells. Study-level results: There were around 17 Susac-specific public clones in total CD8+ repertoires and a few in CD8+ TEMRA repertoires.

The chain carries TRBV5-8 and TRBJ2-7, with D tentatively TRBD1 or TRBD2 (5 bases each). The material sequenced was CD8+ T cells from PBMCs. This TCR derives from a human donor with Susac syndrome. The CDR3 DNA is TGTGCCAGCAGCTTCCGGGGCCGACCCTACGAGCAGTACTTC. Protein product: CASSFRGRPYEQYF.